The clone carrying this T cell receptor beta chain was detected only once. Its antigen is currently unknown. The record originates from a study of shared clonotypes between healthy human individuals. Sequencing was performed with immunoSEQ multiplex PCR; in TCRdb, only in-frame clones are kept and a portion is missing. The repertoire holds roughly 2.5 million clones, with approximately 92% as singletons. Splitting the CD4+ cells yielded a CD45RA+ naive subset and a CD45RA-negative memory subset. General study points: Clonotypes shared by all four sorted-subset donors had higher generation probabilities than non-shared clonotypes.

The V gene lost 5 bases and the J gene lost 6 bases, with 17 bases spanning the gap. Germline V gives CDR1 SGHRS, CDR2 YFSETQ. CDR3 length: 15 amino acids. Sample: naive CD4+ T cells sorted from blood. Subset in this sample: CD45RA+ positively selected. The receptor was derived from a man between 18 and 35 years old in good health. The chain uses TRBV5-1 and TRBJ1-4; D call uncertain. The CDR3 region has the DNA TGCGCCAGCAGAGGAAGAAGTCTACCTGATGAAAAACTGTTTTTT. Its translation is CASRGRSLPDEKLFF.